These T cell receptor beta chains were read from a single sample in a study of shared clonotypes between healthy human individuals. Produced via immunoSEQ multiplex PCR; TCRdb's table is partial and in-frame only. The sample yields about 2.4 million clones, roughly 93% seen once. The source material was naive CD4+ T cells from PBMCs. The source of these receptors is a man aged 18 to 30 in good health. Some clones in this sample may be carry-over from other donors' samples. Both conserved end residues are part of each CDR3. The D gene is left open where the match is weak. Clone size is stated in some rows and not others, as once, few, many or a class when expanded.

J,V,D,size,DNA,CDR3
TRBJ2-2,TRBV5-1,.,.,TGCGCCAGCAGCTCCGCGGAGACCTACACCGGGGAGCTGTTTTTT,CASSSAETYTGELFF
TRBJ2-7,TRBV27,TRBD2,.,TGTGCCAGCAGCGCCGCAGGCGGGAGGATGCTCTCCTACGAGCAGTACTTC,CASSAAGGRMLSYEQYF
TRBJ2-7,TRBV28,.,.,TGTGCCAGCAGTTTCGGTTTAGGTACCTACGAGCAGTACTTC,CASSFGLGTYEQYF
TRBJ2-7,TRBV10-3,.,.,TGTGCCATCAGTGTCTATGGCAGGGACTCCTACGAGCAGTACTTC,CAISVYGRDSYEQYF
TRBJ1-2,TRBV19,.,.,TGTGCCAGTGGGGATTACAGGATCCGACTCGACGGCTACACCTTC,CASGDYRIRLDGYTF
TRBJ2-7,TRBV5-1,TRBD2,.,TGCGCCAGCAGCCTTAGACTAGCGGGGAATTACGAGCAGTACTTC,CASSLRLAGNYEQYF
TRBJ2-5,TRBV4-2,.,.,TGTGCCAGCAGCCAAGCCGGGACTGAGACCCAGTACTTC,CASSQAGTETQYF
TRBJ2-1,TRBV2,.,.,TGTGCCAGCAGTGAACGGCGACGGACTCGCTCCTACAATGAGCAGTTCTTC,CASSERRRTRSYNEQFF
TRBJ2-6,TRBV19,TRBD1,.,TGTGCCAGTAAAAAGGGGGCAGCTGGGGCCAACGTCCTGACTTTC,CASKKGAAGANVLTF
TRBJ2-3,TRBV5-1,.,.,TGCGCCAGCAGCTTGGCCGGTAGCTCTGGCACAGATACGCAGTATTTT,CASSLAGSSGTDTQYF
TRBJ1-1,TRBV9,.,few,TGTGCCAGCAGCGTAGGAGGGGACACTGAAGCTTTCTTT,CASSVGGDTEAFF
TRBJ2-7,TRBV6-5,.,.,.,CASSSSTSGRYEQYF
TRBJ1-2,TRBV7-9,TRBD1,.,TGTGCCAGCAGCTTACCGCGACAGGGTACATATTCTAACTATGGCTACACCTTC,CASSLPRQGTYSNYGYTF
TRBJ2-1,TRBV2,.,.,TGTGCCAGCGGTATGAGTAGCGGCTACAATGAGCAGTTCTTC,CASGMSSGYNEQFF
TRBJ2-2,TRBV11-2,.,.,TGTGCCAGCAGGACAACAGGGACCGGGGAGCTGTTTTTT,CASRTTGTGELFF
TRBJ2-1,TRBV19,TRBD2,.,TGTGCCAGTAGAGAGGGCAGGGTACCGACTAGCGGGTCCCCAGGGTACAATGAGCAGTTCTTC,CASREGRVPTSGSPGYNEQFF
TRBJ2-2,TRBV5-1,.,once,TGCGCCAGCAGCTTGGATGTAGGGGACACCGGGGAGCTGTTTTTT,CASSLDVGDTGELFF
TRBJ1-3,TRBV6-6,.,.,TGTGCCAGCAGTTACAGCGGCAGTAAAGCGGTAGACACCATATATTTT,CASSYSGSKAVDTIYF
TRBJ2-1,TRBV5-1,TRBD2,.,TGCGCCAGCAGCACCAGCCCGGGACTAGCGGGAGGGTTTAATGAGCAGTTCTTC,CASSTSPGLAGGFNEQFF
TRBJ1-6,TRBV30,TRBD1,.,TGTGCCTGGACCGGGACAGGGGAAAATTCACCCCTCCACTTT,CAWTGTGENSPLHF
TRBJ1-2,TRBV5-1,.,.,TGCGCCAGCAGCTACACAGGAGCCAACTATGGCTACACCTTC,CASSYTGANYGYTF
TRBJ2-3,TRBV5-1,TRBD2,once,TGCGCCAGCAGCCAGGGGACTAGCGGGAGGGCCGCACCGCAGTATTTT,CASSQGTSGRAAPQYF
TRBJ2-5,TRBV6-6,TRBD2,.,TGTGCCAGCTCCGGGGGGTCATTGGAGACCCAGTACTTC,CASSGGSLETQYF
TRBJ1-4,TRBV7-2,TRBD1,.,TGTGCCAGCAGTCCACAGGGGGTCAGTGAAAAACTGTTTTTT,CASSPQGVSEKLFF